One TCR beta chain is described in this entry. What it recognizes is unknown. Using immunoSEQ multiplex PCR, the repertoire was profiled, and TCRdb retains in-frame clones only, with some absent. The data contain over 65,000 clones, about 86% of them singletons. This sample was taken from a study of T cell responses to AZD1222 COVID-19 vaccine. This CDR3 contains 16 residues. J lost 1 base, V lost 3 bases, and 7 bases had no gene match. Germline CDR1 SGHNT, CDR2 YYREEE (reference sequence). Study-wide findings and caveats: It should be noted that donors were predominantly white British and more often female, and clonal diversity was possibly underestimated.

The sample here was peripheral blood, taken on day 0 of AZD1222 vaccination. The source is an adult in good health. This rearrangement joins TRBV5-4 to TRBJ2-7; 10 nucleotides align to TRBD1. For the CDR3, the DNA is TGTGCCAGCAGCTCGTCCCCGGACAGGGGGTCCTACGAGCAGTACTTC. Protein product: CASSSSPDRGSYEQYF.